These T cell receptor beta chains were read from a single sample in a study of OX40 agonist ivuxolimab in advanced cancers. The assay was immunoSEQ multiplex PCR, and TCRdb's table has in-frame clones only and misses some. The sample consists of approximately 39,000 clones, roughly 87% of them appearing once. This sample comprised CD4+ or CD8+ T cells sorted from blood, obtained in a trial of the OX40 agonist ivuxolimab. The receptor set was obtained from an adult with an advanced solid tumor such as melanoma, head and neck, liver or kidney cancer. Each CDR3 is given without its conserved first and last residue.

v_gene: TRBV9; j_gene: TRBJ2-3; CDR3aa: ASSLRGGRVPDTQY
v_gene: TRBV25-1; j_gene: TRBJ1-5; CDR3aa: ASSGRGYQPQH
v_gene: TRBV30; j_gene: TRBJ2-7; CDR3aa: AWVDRGRTYEQY
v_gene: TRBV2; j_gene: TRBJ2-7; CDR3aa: ASRNYRDEQY
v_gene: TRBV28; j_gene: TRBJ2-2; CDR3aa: ASNTGLGTGELF
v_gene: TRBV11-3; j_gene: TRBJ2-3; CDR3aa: ASSPGDNTDTQY
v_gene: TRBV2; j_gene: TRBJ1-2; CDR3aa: ASSEWQTSNYGYT
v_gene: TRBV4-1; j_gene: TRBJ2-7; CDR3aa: ASSRGTGGYEQY
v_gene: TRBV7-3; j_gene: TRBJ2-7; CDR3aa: ASSLTRTKRGAYEQY
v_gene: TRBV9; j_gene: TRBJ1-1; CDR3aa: ASSVGGSTEAF
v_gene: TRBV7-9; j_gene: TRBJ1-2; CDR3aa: ASKSGGTNYGYT
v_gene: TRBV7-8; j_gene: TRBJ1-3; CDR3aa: ASSSGLNSGNTIY
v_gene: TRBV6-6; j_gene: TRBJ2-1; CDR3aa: ASSYGATEQF
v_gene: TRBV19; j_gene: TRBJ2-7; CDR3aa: ASSIGAGEYEQY
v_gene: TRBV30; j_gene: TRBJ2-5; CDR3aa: AWNPGAEWETQY
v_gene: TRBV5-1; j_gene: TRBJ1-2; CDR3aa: ASSNHREPNYGYT
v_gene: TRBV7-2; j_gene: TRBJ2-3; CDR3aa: ASSAGTLKTTDTQY
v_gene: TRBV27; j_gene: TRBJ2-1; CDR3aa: ASGRTGVYNEQF
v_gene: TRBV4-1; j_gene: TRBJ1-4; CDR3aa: ASSQENNEKLF
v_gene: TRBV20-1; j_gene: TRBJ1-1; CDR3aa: SRQVISEAF
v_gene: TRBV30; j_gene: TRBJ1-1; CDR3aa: ATGQGLIEAF
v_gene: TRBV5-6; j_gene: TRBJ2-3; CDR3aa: ASSLDRVQVDTQY
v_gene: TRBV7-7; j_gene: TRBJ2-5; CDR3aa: ASSLALGTQETQY
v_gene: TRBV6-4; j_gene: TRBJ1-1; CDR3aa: ASSDQGDTEAF
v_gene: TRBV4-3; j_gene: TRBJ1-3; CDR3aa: ASSQDLRGGTGNTIY
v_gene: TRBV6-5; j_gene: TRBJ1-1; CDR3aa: ASSVTLYTEAF
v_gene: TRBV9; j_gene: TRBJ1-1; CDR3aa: ASSGSNTEAF
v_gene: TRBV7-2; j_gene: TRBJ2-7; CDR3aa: ASSSGVGTAYEQY
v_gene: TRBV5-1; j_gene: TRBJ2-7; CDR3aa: ASSSTVRDEQY
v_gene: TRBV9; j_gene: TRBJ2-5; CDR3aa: ASSATLWETETQY
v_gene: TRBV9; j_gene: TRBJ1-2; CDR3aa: ASSVGVGDSYGYT
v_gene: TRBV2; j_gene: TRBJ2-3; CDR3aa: ASSEERGSDTQY
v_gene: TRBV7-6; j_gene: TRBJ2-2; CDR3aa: ASSLRVAGSTGELF
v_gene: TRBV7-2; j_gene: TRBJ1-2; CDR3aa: ASSLYPDLGDGYT
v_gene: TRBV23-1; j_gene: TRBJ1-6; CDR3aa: ASSQSHSPLH
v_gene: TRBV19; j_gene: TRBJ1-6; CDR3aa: ASSPEGSDSPLH
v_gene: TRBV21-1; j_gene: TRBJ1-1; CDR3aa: ASNHRGLNTEAF
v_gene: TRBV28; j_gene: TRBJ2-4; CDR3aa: ASSFAGGLNIQY
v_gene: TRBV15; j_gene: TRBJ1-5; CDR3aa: ATSRDERGYQPQH
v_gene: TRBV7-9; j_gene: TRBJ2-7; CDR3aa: ASSPGRNYEQY
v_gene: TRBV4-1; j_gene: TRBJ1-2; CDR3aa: ASSQDWSIYGYT
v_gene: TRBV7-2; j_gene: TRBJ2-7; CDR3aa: ASSPDTNSYEQY
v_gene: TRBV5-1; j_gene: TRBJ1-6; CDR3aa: ASSPGQGSSYNSPLH
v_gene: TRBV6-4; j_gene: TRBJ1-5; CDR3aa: ASSGWEDRTQTFNQPQH
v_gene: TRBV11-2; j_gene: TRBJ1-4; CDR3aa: ASSYDPTGTENNEKLF
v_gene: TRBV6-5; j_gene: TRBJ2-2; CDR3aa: ASTKGLAGELF
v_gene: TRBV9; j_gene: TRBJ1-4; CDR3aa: ASSVATAAHNEKLF